The T cell receptor (beta chain) described here comes from a study of T cell repertoires in cytomegalovirus infection. Study-wide background: The public TCR beta signatures pointed to both CMV infection and matching HLA type. Study-wide findings and caveats: CMV-specific TCR beta clonotypes restricted by HLA-C dominated the ex vivo response.

In TCRdb, the reads were re-called with MiXCR into one record per CDR3 protein. The sample holds 150,000 or so distinct CDR3 sequences, 20% to 30% seen once. Losses at the gene ends were 2 bases for V and 1 base for J; bases not matched to a gene: 7. Germline V gene sequence: CDR1 SEHNR, CDR2 FQNEAQ (reference sequence). This CDR3 comprises 18 residues. This clonotype showed up just a few times. Its target is not known. The receptor's source is a human donor in good health (CMV status not recorded). Some clones in this sample may be carry-over from other donors' samples. Sequenced sample: PBMCs. This chain joins TRBV7-9 and TRBJ2-2; 10 nucleotides agree with TRBD2. Written as DNA, the CDR3 is TGTGCCAGCAGCTTACCGGTCGGGACTAGCGTGAACACCGGGGAGCTGTTTTTT. As protein: CASSLPVGTSVNTGELFF.